This is a list of T cell receptor beta chains from one sample in a study of technical replicates of blood from several donors. The data were produced by immunoSEQ multiplex PCR, yet TCRdb's version contains in-frame clones alone and is incomplete. The data show roughly 85,000 clones, roughly 94% seen once. The sequenced sample consisted of T cells isolated from PBMCs. The source of these receptors is a human donor in good health. The CDR3 runs from the conserved cysteine through the conserved F or W. The D gene is left open where the match is weak. A row's size may be missing; if present it is once, few, many or a size class.

V	size	D	J	DNA	CDR3
TRBV9	NA	TRBD1	TRBJ1-2	TGTGCCAGCAGCGACCACCCCCTCGGACAGGGCGATGGCTACACCTTC	CASSDHPLGQGDGYTF
TRBV19	NA	NA	TRBJ2-6	TGTGCCACAAACTCTGGGGCCAACGTCCTGACTTTC	CATNSGANVLTF
TRBV30	NA	TRBD2	TRBJ2-5	TGTGCCTGGAGATGGGGAGGGAAAGAGACCCAGTACTTC	CAWRWGGKETQYF
TRBV5-1	NA	NA	TRBJ2-5	TGCGCCAGCAGCTTACTGACAGAAGAGACCCAGTACTTC	CASSLLTEETQYF
TRBV4-1	once	NA	TRBJ1-3	TGCGCCAGCAGCCACTTGGCCATCTTTGGAAACACCATATATTTT	CASSHLAIFGNTIYF
TRBV2	NA	NA	TRBJ2-7	TGTGCCAGCTCCGAAGGGGAGGACTACGAGCAGTACTTC	CASSEGEDYEQYF
TRBV4-1	once	NA	TRBJ1-1	TGCGCCAGCAGCCAAGACCTTAAATTTCGGGGGACTGAAGCTTTCTTT	CASSQDLKFRGTEAFF
TRBV25-1	once	TRBD2	TRBJ2-1	TGTGCCAGCACGGCGGGAGCCTACAATGAGCAGTTCTTC	CASTAGAYNEQFF
TRBV6-5	NA	TRBD1	TRBJ1-3	TGTGCCAGCAGCAGGACAGGGGGATCTGGAAACACCATATATTTT	CASSRTGGSGNTIYF
TRBV15	NA	NA	TRBJ2-7	TGTGCCACCAGCAGAGATTTTGGGGCAGTAGTACCCTACGAGCAGTACTTC	CATSRDFGAVVPYEQYF
TRBV14	NA	TRBD1	TRBJ1-2	TGTGCCAGCAGCCAACACCCGGGACAGGGGACGGAGTTAGCTAACTATGGCTACACCTTC	CASSQHPGQGTELANYGYTF
TRBV4-1	many	NA	TRBJ2-1	TGCGCCAGCAGCCAAGATTCCGGCAATGAGCAGTTCTTC	CASSQDSGNEQFF
TRBV19	NA	TRBD1	TRBJ2-4	TGTGCCAGTAGGAGTCGGACAGGGGAAGTGGGAAACATTCAGTACTTC	CASRSRTGEVGNIQYF
TRBV5-5	NA	TRBD1	TRBJ1-1	TGTGCCAGCAGGCGGCAGGGGGACAATGAAGCTTTCTTT	CASRRQGDNEAFF
TRBV10-3	once	TRBD1	TRBJ2-1	TGTGCCATCAGTGATGCCGGCAGGGGGCATGAGCAGTTCTTC	CAISDAGRGHEQFF
TRBV4-2	NA	TRBD2	TRBJ2-3	TGTGCCAGCAGCCTAGGACTAGCGGGAGGTTCAGATACGCAGTATTTT	CASSLGLAGGSDTQYF
TRBV28	NA	TRBD1	TRBJ2-7	TGTGCCAGCAGTTTTCACAGGGGCTTCTCCTACGAGCAGTACTTC	CASSFHRGFSYEQYF